Shown below are 28 T cell receptor beta chains from a single sample sequenced in a study of T cells in Graves' hyperthyroidism and ophthalmopathy. Template material for amplifying TCR beta CDR3 regions consisted of RNA transcripts. RT-PCR in the first round (using the HTBI primer set) targeted the TCR CDR3. Using its own MiXCR run on the multiplex PCR reads, TCRdb lists one record per CDR3 protein. This table has 250,000 to 350,000 distinct CDR3 sequences, about 17% appearing once. The sequenced sample consisted of blood. These receptors came from a woman aged 60 to 75 with Graves' ophthalmopathy.

In this sample, this clonotype turned up many times. This rearrangement joins TRBV20-1 to TRBJ2-7, with 7 bases lining up with TRBD1. Germline V gene lookup returns CDR1 DFQATT and CDR2 SNEGSKA (reference sequence). The CDR3 totals 13 residues. The CDR3 sequence is CTTGTDRHSEQYF. CDR3 DNA: TGCACAACCGGCACGGACAGGCATTCCGAGCAGTACTTC.

The rearrangement uses TRBV20-1 and TRBJ2-3; 8 nucleotides align to TRBD2. Germline lookup yields CDR1 DFQATT and CDR2 SNEGSKA (reference sequence). The CDR3 is 16 amino acids. V lost 4 bases, J lost 1 base, and 10 bases stayed unmatched. The CDR3 DNA is TGCAGTGCTACTCCCCGGGGGGGCAGACGCACAGATACGCAGTATTTT. Encoded protein: CSATPRGGRRTDTQYF.

This chain joins TRBV19 and TRBJ1-6; D is perhaps TRBD1 (5 bases). There are 14 residues in the CDR3. Trimming pared 7 bases from V and 2 bases from J, leaving 9 bases between. Germline V CDR1 and CDR2: LNHDA, SQIVND (reference sequence). As DNA, the CDR3 is TGTGCCAGTAAAAGGGGCACCTATAATTCACCCCTCCACTTT. This gives the protein CASKRGTYNSPLHF.

This clonotype was counted at least ten times. The chain links TRBV6-1 to TRBJ1-2; D possibly corresponds to TRBD1 (5 bases). The CDR3 runs to 13 residues. Looked up from germline, CDR1 is MNHNS and CDR2 is SASEGT. Trimming took 2 bases from V and 6 from J, leaving 10 bases between them. The CDR3 DNA is TGTGCCAGCAGTGAAAACGGGGGAGATGGCTACACCTTC. It codes for CASSENGGDGYTF.

The table lists this clonotype with a few counts. V and J are TRBV10-3 and TRBJ2-3; no clear D. Germline V gene lookup returns CDR1 ENHRY and CDR2 SYGVKD. The CDR3 spans 12 residues. V lost 10 bases and J 0 bases, leaving 8 bases between the germline ends. CDR3 coding DNA: TGTGCCAGCGGTACTAGCACAGATACGCAGTATTTT. This translates into CASGTSTDTQYF.

This clonotype came up a few times. This sequence joins TRBV9 and TRBJ1-1; TRBD1 aligns across 8 bases. The CDR3 totals 12 residues. The germline gives CDR1 SGDLS, CDR2 YYNGEE. V gave up 4 bases and J gave up 12 bases; unmatched junction bases: 8. CDR3: CASSIGQGTTFF. CDR3 sequence (DNA): TGTGCCAGCAGCATCGGACAGGGTACGACTTTCTTT.

In this sample, this clonotype turned up a few times. The V and J genes are TRBV19 and TRBJ1-1, with 7 bases matching TRBD1. Germline loops: CDR1 LNHDA, CDR2 SQIVND (reference sequence). This CDR3 spans 13 amino acids. The trim removed 6 bases at V and 3 bases at J, leaving 4 bases unmatched. CDR3 nucleotide sequence: TGTGCCAGTAGGACAGGGCCTTACACTGAAGCTTTCTTT. Encoded protein: CASRTGPYTEAFF.

This clonotype has at least ten counts. The J gene is TRBJ2-7, the V gene TRBV2; 7 bases line up with TRBD1. With 6 bases clipped from V and 1 base from J, the junction kept 0 bases outside the gene matches. Looked up from germline, CDR1 is SNHLY and CDR2 is FYNNEI. This CDR3 contains 12 residues. CDR3 bases: TGTGCCAGCAGGGACAGGTCCTACGAGCAGTACTTC. Encoded protein: CASRDRSYEQYF.

This clonotype was detected ten times or more. The V and J genes are TRBV12-3 or TRBV12-4 and TRBJ2-1; 13 nucleotides agree with TRBD2. The CDR3 length is 18 residues. V dropped 3 bases and J dropped 2; count of bases not matched to a gene: 7. CDR3 in DNA: TGTGCCAGCAGTTTTAGGACTAGCGGGAGACGAACCTACAATGAGCAGTTCTTC. Its protein is CASSFRTSGRRTYNEQFF.

This clonotype was seen at least ten times. The rearrangement uses TRBV20-1 and TRBJ2-1, with D perhaps TRBD1 or TRBD2 (5 bases each). V was shortened by 0 bases and J by 11 bases, with 17 bases between the two germline ends. Germline lookup yields CDR1 DFQATT and CDR2 SNEGSKA (reference sequence). The CDR3 totals 14 residues. The CDR3 spells CSARDSGGTLQQFF. In nucleotides, the CDR3 is TGCAGTGCTAGAGATTCGGGTGGGACCCTCCAGCAGTTCTTC.

The CDR3: CASSLLAQTYEQYF. The CDR3 DNA reads as TGCGCCAGCAGCCTACTAGCGCAGACCTACGAGCAGTACTTC. This chain uses TRBV5-1 with TRBJ2-7, with TRBD2 matching over 7 bases. V trimming: 4 bases; J trimming: 2 bases; junction bases outside the gene matches: 6. CDR1 SGHRS and CDR2 YFSETQ come from the germline V gene. The CDR3 runs 14 residues.

This clonotype was seen at least ten times. The V call is TRBV9, the J call TRBJ2-3; D might be TRBD1 (6 bases). CDR3 length: 17 residues. The V and J ends lost 4 bases and 0 bases respectively, with 18 bases between them. The germline gives CDR1 SGDLS, CDR2 YYNGEE. The CDR3 DNA reads TGTGCCAGCAGCTCCTACTTCCGGACAGACAGCACAGATACGCAGTATTTT. It is translated as CASSSYFRTDSTDTQYF.

This clonotype was counted at least ten times. The chain joins TRBV20-1 to TRBJ1-5; TRBD1 matches 9 bases. Trimming took 5 bases from V and 5 from J; bases not matched to a gene: 7. This CDR3 has 14 residues. Per the germline V gene, CDR1 is DFQATT and CDR2 is SNEGSKA (reference sequence). The DNA for the CDR3 is TGCAGTGCTTGGGGGACAGGGTGGGATCAGCCCCAGCATTTT. Its protein product is CSAWGTGWDQPQHF.

This clonotype has a count of ten or more. The CDR3 region is CASGRLGEITDTQYF. The CDR3 coding sequence is TGTGCCAGCGGACGACTGGGAGAGATTACAGATACGCAGTATTTT. The V and J genes are TRBV6-1 and TRBJ2-3; D perhaps matches TRBD2 (5 bases). The V end lost 8 bases, the J end lost 3 bases, and 18 bases lay between the germline ends. The germline CDR1 and CDR2 sequences are MNHNS and SASEGT. The CDR3 runs to 15 residues.

The chain uses TRBV7-8 and TRBJ1-5, with D perhaps matching TRBD1 (5 bases). The CDR3 is made up of 17 amino acids. Trimming removed 2 bases at V and 0 bases at J, with 14 bases between. Germline assignment: CDR1 SGHVS and CDR2 FQNEAQ. DNA of the CDR3: TGTGCCAGCAGCTTACGCAGGAGGGGATATAGCAATCAGCCCCAGCATTTT. This codes for CASSLRRRGYSNQPQHF.

This clonotype was detected many times. V usage is TRBV27 and J usage is TRBJ2-7, with 7 bases matching TRBD1. The CDR3 is made up of 16 amino acids. The V segment lost 4 bases and the J segment 0 bases; nucleotides outside the gene matches: 9. Germline values: CDR1 MNHEY, CDR2 SMNVEV (reference sequence). The CDR3 is CASSSLTGDSSYEQYF. The CDR3 DNA follows: TGTGCCAGCAGTTCGCTAACAGGGGACAGCTCCTACGAGCAGTACTTC.

This clonotype was recorded at least ten times. This chain joins TRBV20-1 and TRBJ2-3; TRBD2 agrees at 9 bases. In germline, CDR1 is DFQATT, CDR2 SNEGSKA (reference sequence). CDR3 size: 15 residues. With 6 bases clipped from V and 4 bases from J, the junction kept 11 bases outside the gene matches. CDR3 region: CSAAPGGGGADTQYF. The CDR3 DNA sequence: TGCAGTGCGGCCCCGGGCGGCGGGGGGGCAGATACGCAGTATTTT.

The CDR3 sequence: CAPIRQTGGETEAFF. CDR3 DNA sequence: TGTGCCCCCATAAGACAAACGGGAGGGGAGACTGAAGCTTTCTTT. The rearrangement links TRBV10-3 to TRBJ1-1, with D tentatively TRBD1 (5 bases). The CDR3 contains 15 residues. Germline CDR1 reads ENHRY; CDR2 reads SYGVKD. V was shortened by 11 bases and J by 5 bases, with 24 bases between the two germline ends.

The chain recombines TRBV20-1 with TRBJ2-5; 7 bases fit TRBD2. CDR3 length: 15 amino acids. After removal of 0 bases from V and 5 bases from J, the junction contained 9 bases not matched to a gene. Germline CDR1 reads DFQATT; CDR2 reads SNEGSKA (reference sequence). CDR3 DNA: TGCAGTGCTAGAGACGGGGGGTCCTCGGGGGAGACCCAGTACTTC. Translated: CSARDGGSSGETQYF.

This clonotype occurred many times. The V call is TRBV7-9, the J call TRBJ2-3; D is unclear. Germline V lookup: CDR1 SEHNR, CDR2 FQNEAQ (reference sequence). V lost 4 bases and J 0 bases, leaving 11 bases between the germline ends. This CDR3 is built from 15 residues. CDR3 protein: CASSSWAVSTDTQYF. Written as DNA, the CDR3 is TGTGCCAGCAGCTCCTGGGCGGTAAGCACAGATACGCAGTATTTT.

This clonotype was picked up a small number of times. This chain joins TRBV27 and TRBJ2-1; weak D call: TRBD1 (5 bases). CDR1 is MNHEY, CDR2 SMNVEV, per germline (reference sequence). The length of the CDR3 is 15 residues. V shed 3 bases and J shed 7 bases, with 16 bases lying between them. CDR3 nucleotides: TGTGCCAGCAGTTTGATCAGGGCATTGGGGAATGAGCAGTTCTTC. It encodes CASSLIRALGNEQFF.

This clonotype was seen at least ten times. The genes are TRBV2 and TRBJ2-7; D is perhaps TRBD2 (5 bases). Trimming stripped 5 bases from V and 5 bases from J, with 10 bases between. Germline V lookup: CDR1 SNHLY, CDR2 FYNNEI. This CDR3 region has 12 residues. Written as DNA, the CDR3 is TGTGCCAGCAGTAGGAGCGGCGACGAGCAGTACTTC. Translation: CASSRSGDEQYF.

This clonotype occurred a few times. V is TRBV20-1 and J is TRBJ2-1; D is undetermined. The germline V and J ends were trimmed by 3 bases and 2 bases, with 11 bases remaining between them. Germline CDR1 and CDR2: DFQATT and SNEGSKA (reference sequence). This CDR3 region has 14 residues. The CDR3 nucleotides are TGCAGTGCTAGGCCGCCTCAGACCTACAATGAGCAGTTCTTC. This codes for CSARPPQTYNEQFF.

Of note for this clonotype: The junction and the germline gene differ at one end; a read error may be behind it. The rearrangement links TRBV16 to TRBJ2-3, with a possible D match to TRBD1 (5 bases). This CDR3 is 12 amino acids long. Per germline, CDR1 KGHSY and CDR2 FQNENV. For the CDR3, the DNA is TGTGCCAGCAGCCCTTCCACAGGTACGCAGTATTTT. Protein product: CASSPSTGTQYF.

V is TRBV6-1 and J is TRBJ1-6, with D hard to call. Germline lookup yields CDR1 MNHNS and CDR2 SASEGT. The CDR3 is made up of 14 amino acids. V gave up 7 bases and J gave up 10 bases, with 17 bases separating them. The CDR3 loop is CASISRVEGSPLHF. CDR3 nucleotides: TGTGCCAGCATTTCGAGGGTGGAAGGATCACCCCTCCACTTT.

The CDR3 here is CASSVEGRTRREAFF. The CDR3, as DNA: TGCGCCAGCAGCGTGGAGGGACGGACTCGACGAGAAGCTTTCTTT. J is TRBJ1-1 and V is TRBV4-3, with D perhaps TRBD1 (5 bases). The V and J ends lost 5 bases and 8 bases respectively, with 21 bases between them. CDR1 is LGHNA, CDR2 YSLEER, per germline. The CDR3 runs to 15 residues.

This clonotype was counted only a few times. The rearrangement links TRBV14 to TRBJ2-7, with 10 bases matching TRBD2. V shed 3 bases and J 2 bases; nucleotides not matched to a gene: 4. Per the germline V gene, CDR1 is SGHDN and CDR2 is FVKESK. The CDR3 runs 15 residues. The CDR3 sequence: CASSHWTSGTYEQYF. DNA for the CDR3: TGTGCCAGCAGCCACTGGACTAGCGGCACCTACGAGCAGTACTTC.

Worth noting for this clonotype: This clone may be a read error of a much larger clone one base away. No conserved phenylalanine or tryptophan is present at the end of the CDR3, so a read error is the likely explanation. The chain has TRBV4-2 and TRBJ2-3; D remains ambiguous. Per germline, CDR1 LGHNA and CDR2 YNFKEQ. The CDR3 runs 15 residues. Trimming stripped 5 bases from V and 3 bases from J, with 15 bases between. DNA for the CDR3: TGTGCCAGCAGCTCCCGTTTCCGGCCAACAGATACGCAGTATTCT. Protein sequence: CASSSRFRPTDTQYS.